A selection of T cell receptor beta chains follows, all from one sample in a study of T cell changes during pregnancy in multiple sclerosis. Profiling relied on immunoSEQ multiplex PCR, and the TCRdb table lists in-frame clones only, not all of them. The sample yields under 20,000 clones, about 88% seen once. The specimen was CD8+ T cells from peripheral blood mononuclear cells, collected in the second trimester of pregnancy. These receptors were obtained from a female donor in good health, enrolled as a control in a pregnancy study. The CDR3 runs from the conserved cysteine through the conserved F or W. The order of the fields is J gene, V gene, clone size, D gene, CDR3 protein, CDR3 DNA. The D gene is left open where the match is weak. Clone size is given for some rows only: seen once, a few or many times, or a class if the clone is expanded.

J: TRBJ1-1
V: TRBV28
size: once
D: -
CDR3: CASSLTGNTEAFF
DNA: TGTGCCAGCAGCCTGACAGGGAACACTGAAGCTTTCTTT

J: TRBJ2-1
V: TRBV29-1
size: -
D: TRBD2
CDR3: CSVLLAVVYNEQFF
DNA: TGCAGCGTGCTACTAGCGGTCGTTTACAATGAGCAGTTCTTC

J: TRBJ1-1
V: TRBV15
size: once
D: TRBD1
CDR3: CATSRQGNTEAFF
DNA: TGTGCCACCAGCCGACAGGGGAACACTGAAGCTTTCTTT

J: TRBJ2-1
V: TRBV6-4
size: -
D: TRBD2
CDR3: CASSGIAGEQHEQFF
DNA: TGTGCCAGCAGTGGCATAGCGGGAGAACAGCATGAGCAGTTCTTC

J: TRBJ2-1
V: TRBV5-4
size: -
D: TRBD2
CDR3: CASSPEVAGGHYNEQFF
DNA: TGTGCCAGCAGCCCTGAGGTAGCGGGGGGGCATTACAATGAGCAGTTCTTC

J: TRBJ2-5
V: TRBV21-1
size: -
D: -
CDR3: CASSKEMERRGGEETQYF
DNA: TGTGCCAGCAGCAAAGAAATGGAGAGAAGGGGAGGGGAAGAGACCCAGTACTTC

J: TRBJ1-1
V: TRBV2
size: -
D: -
CDR3: CASSGQLMNTEAFF
DNA: TGTGCCAGCAGTGGACAGTTAATGAACACTGAAGCTTTCTTT

J: TRBJ2-7
V: TRBV5-8
size: -
D: TRBD1
CDR3: CASSLAASGGAYEQYF
DNA: TGTGCCAGCAGCTTGGCCGCATCAGGGGGCGCGTACGAGCAGTACTTC

J: TRBJ1-1
V: TRBV25-1
size: -
D: TRBD1
CDR3: CASSSAGQGAAEAFF
DNA: TGTGCCAGCAGTAGTGCCGGACAGGGGGCCGCTGAAGCTTTCTTT

J: TRBJ1-5
V: TRBV27
size: -
D: -
CDR3: CASRPAGVGQPQHF
DNA: TGTGCCAGCAGGCCCGCAGGGGTGGGTCAGCCCCAGCATTTT

J: TRBJ2-7
V: TRBV2
size: -
D: -
CDR3: CASSDHREPPYEQYF
DNA: TGTGCCAGCAGTGACCACAGGGAACCCCCCTACGAGCAGTACTTC

J: TRBJ2-7
V: TRBV6-6
size: -
D: -
CDR3: CASSYIGISYEQYF
DNA: TGTGCCAGCAGTTACATCGGGATCTCCTACGAGCAGTACTTC

J: TRBJ2-7
V: TRBV6-1
size: -
D: -
CDR3: CASSAGHYYEQYF
DNA: TGTGCCAGCAGTGCGGGACACTACTACGAGCAGTACTTC

J: TRBJ1-2
V: TRBV25-1
size: -
D: -
CDR3: CASSSLGLSPSNYGYTF
DNA: TGTGCCAGCTCTTCCCTGGGGCTATCCCCTTCTAACTATGGCTACACCTTC

J: TRBJ2-7
V: TRBV2
size: -
D: -
CDR3: CASSGSEQYF
DNA: TGTGCCAGCAGTGGTAGCGAGCAGTACTTC

J: TRBJ2-1
V: TRBV5-6
size: -
D: -
CDR3: CASSFDSVSYNEQFF
DNA: TGTGCCAGCAGCTTCGATAGCGTTTCCTACAATGAGCAGTTCTTC

J: TRBJ2-7
V: TRBV19
size: once
D: -
CDR3: CASSILPGMAYEQYF
DNA: TGTGCCAGTAGTATATTGCCAGGGATGGCCTACGAGCAGTACTTC

J: TRBJ2-7
V: TRBV6-1
size: few
D: -
CDR3: CASSEDSHYEQYF
DNA: TGTGCCAGCAGTGAGGACAGTCACTACGAGCAGTACTTC

J: TRBJ2-3
V: TRBV6-1
size: -
D: TRBD2
CDR3: CASKGLAGDTDTQYF
DNA: TGTGCCAGCAAGGGGCTAGCGGGAGACACAGATACGCAGTATTTT

J: TRBJ1-2
V: TRBV5-4
size: -
D: -
CDR3: CAIDGGVNGYTF
DNA: TGTGCCATTGATGGGGGCGTGAATGGCTACACCTTC

J: TRBJ1-2
V: TRBV28
size: -
D: -
CDR3: CASTVAGNELGYTF
DNA: TGTGCCAGCACGGTCGCCGGGAATGAACTCGGCTACACCTTC

J: TRBJ2-4
V: TRBV21-1
size: -
D: -
CDR3: CGSRRGAKNIQYF
DNA: TGTGGATCCAGGCGGGGAGCCAAAAACATTCAGTACTTC

J: TRBJ2-5
V: TRBV15
size: once
D: TRBD1
CDR3: CATSGPDRDGETQYF
DNA: TGTGCCACCAGCGGACCAGACAGGGATGGAGAGACCCAGTACTTC

J: TRBJ2-7
V: TRBV7-8
size: -
D: TRBD1
CDR3: CASSYDRVEQYF
DNA: TGTGCCAGCAGCTACGACAGGGTTGAGCAGTACTTC

J: TRBJ1-6
V: TRBV6-1
size: -
D: TRBD1
CDR3: CASSDEQGVSPLHF
DNA: TGTGCCAGCAGTGACGAACAGGGGGTTTCACCCCTCCACTTT

J: TRBJ2-7
V: TRBV15
size: -
D: TRBD2
CDR3: CATSTPLTSSYEQYF
DNA: TGTGCCACCAGCACCCCCTTGACTAGCAGCTACGAGCAGTACTTC

J: TRBJ1-5
V: TRBV30
size: -
D: TRBD1
CDR3: CAWSVSQGGGQPQHF
DNA: TGTGCCTGGAGTGTCTCACAGGGGGGAGGACAGCCCCAGCATTTT

J: TRBJ2-7
V: TRBV2
size: -
D: -
CDR3: CASLGAGDPYEQYF
DNA: TGTGCCAGCTTGGGGGCAGGGGACCCCTACGAGCAGTACTTC

J: TRBJ1-4
V: TRBV6-1
size: few
D: -
CDR3: CASSDAREFNEKLFF
DNA: TGTGCCAGCAGTGACGCCCGGGAATTTAATGAAAAACTGTTTTTT

J: TRBJ2-5
V: TRBV6-5
size: -
D: -
CDR3: CASSYPPEETQYF
DNA: TGTGCCAGCAGTTATCCCCCCGAAGAGACCCAGTACTTC

J: TRBJ2-3
V: TRBV9
size: -
D: -
CDR3: CASSVSRGTDTQYF
DNA: TGTGCCAGCAGCGTCTCTAGGGGGACAGATACGCAGTATTTT

J: TRBJ2-5
V: TRBV2
size: -
D: TRBD1
CDR3: CAAVRGREGETQYF
DNA: TGTGCAGCTGTGAGGGGGCGCGAGGGAGAGACCCAGTACTTC

J: TRBJ2-7
V: TRBV6-5
size: -
D: -
CDR3: CASSYGGNEQYF
DNA: TGTGCCAGCAGTTACGGAGGGAACGAGCAGTACTTC

J: TRBJ2-1
V: TRBV10-3
size: few
D: -
CDR3: CAISEAGYYNEQFF
DNA: TGTGCCATCAGTGAGGCGGGTTACTACAATGAGCAGTTCTTC

J: TRBJ2-2
V: TRBV7-9
size: -
D: -
CDR3: CATETAQELFF
DNA: TGTGCCACCGAGACTGCCCAGGAGCTGTTTTTT

J: TRBJ2-2
V: TRBV11-2
size: once
D: -
CDR3: CASSKHSQNTGELFF
DNA: TGTGCCAGCAGCAAGCACAGCCAGAACACCGGGGAGCTGTTTTTT

J: TRBJ2-1
V: TRBV19
size: once
D: TRBD2
CDR3: CASIGSSGSFGEQFF
DNA: TGTGCCAGTATAGGGTCTAGCGGGAGTTTCGGGGAGCAGTTCTTC

J: TRBJ2-6
V: TRBV5-4
size: -
D: -
CDR3: CASNNPPSGANVLTF
DNA: TGTGCCAGCAACAACCCGCCCTCTGGGGCCAACGTCCTGACTTTC

J: TRBJ2-7
V: TRBV5-1
size: -
D: TRBD2
CDR3: CARVSGRASWHEQYF
DNA: TGCGCCAGGGTTAGCGGGAGGGCATCGTGGCACGAGCAGTACTTC

J: TRBJ2-3
V: TRBV28
size: -
D: TRBD1
CDR3: CASSLRDRDTDTQYF
DNA: TGTGCCAGCAGTTTACGGGACAGGGATACAGATACGCAGTATTTT

J: TRBJ2-3
V: TRBV5-1
size: -
D: TRBD2
CDR3: CASSLERGSTDTQYF
DNA: TGCGCCAGCAGCTTGGAGCGGGGTAGCACAGATACGCAGTATTTT

J: TRBJ2-2
V: TRBV13
size: -
D: TRBD2
CDR3: CASSPQGLAGRSGELFF
DNA: TGTGCCAGCAGCCCCCAGGGACTAGCGGGACGGAGCGGGGAGCTGTTTTTT

J: TRBJ1-4
V: TRBV7-9
size: -
D: -
CDR3: CASSKNGVGSEKLFF
DNA: TGTGCCAGCAGCAAAAACGGGGTAGGGAGTGAAAAACTGTTTTTT

J: TRBJ1-2
V: TRBV6-5
size: -
D: TRBD1
CDR3: CASRLGQGDGYTF
DNA: TGTGCCAGCAGACTCGGACAGGGGGATGGCTACACCTTC

J: TRBJ1-1
V: TRBV6-6
size: -
D: -
CDR3: CASSSPWGRDTEAFF
DNA: TGTGCCAGCAGTTCCCCTTGGGGCAGGGACACTGAAGCTTTCTTT

J: TRBJ2-7
V: TRBV7-9
size: -
D: -
CDR3: CASSPRGASYEQYF
DNA: TGTGCCAGCAGCCCCAGGGGAGCGAGCTACGAGCAGTACTTC

J: TRBJ2-7
V: TRBV5-1
size: -
D: TRBD1
CDR3: CASSLRTGGLSSYEQYF
DNA: TGCGCCAGCAGCTTGAGGACAGGGGGCCTGAGCTCCTACGAGCAGTACTTC

J: TRBJ1-1
V: TRBV2
size: -
D: TRBD1
CDR3: CASMGQGWTEAFF
DNA: TGTGCCAGCATGGGACAGGGGTGGACTGAAGCTTTCTTT

J: TRBJ1-1
V: TRBV4-1
size: -
D: -
CDR3: CASSHAEGTEAFF
DNA: TGCGCCAGCAGCCATGCGGAGGGCACTGAAGCTTTCTTT